This T cell receptor (beta chain) was recorded in a study of blood T cell repertoires in COVID-19. Study at large: The United States, Italy and Spain provided the acute and convalescent COVID-19 samples. PBMCs, B-cell-depleted T cells, or T cells provided the cDNA or gDNA that made up the material.

This clone was found once. In the original workflow: From reference gene primer amplification, estimates of nucleated cell counts were derived. The assay was immunoSEQ multiplex PCR, and TCRdb's table has in-frame clones only and misses some. V, J and clone size are those of that table, while D and trimming were read from the DNA. The data hold hundreds of thousands of clones, with around 85% observed a single time. V was clipped by 5 bases and J by 2 bases, with 13 bases between them. The CDR3 is 14 amino acids. From germline, CDR1 is SGHNT and CDR2 YENEEA. The chain employs TRBV11-3 and TRBJ2-7; a weak D match, TRBD2 (6 bases). The TCR was taken from a human donor in a cohort sampled during active COVID-19. The sequenced sample was peripheral blood. CDR3 coding DNA: TGTGCCAGCAGCCTCAGTGCGGGGACCTACGAGCAGTACTTC. This gives the protein CASSLSAGTYEQYF.